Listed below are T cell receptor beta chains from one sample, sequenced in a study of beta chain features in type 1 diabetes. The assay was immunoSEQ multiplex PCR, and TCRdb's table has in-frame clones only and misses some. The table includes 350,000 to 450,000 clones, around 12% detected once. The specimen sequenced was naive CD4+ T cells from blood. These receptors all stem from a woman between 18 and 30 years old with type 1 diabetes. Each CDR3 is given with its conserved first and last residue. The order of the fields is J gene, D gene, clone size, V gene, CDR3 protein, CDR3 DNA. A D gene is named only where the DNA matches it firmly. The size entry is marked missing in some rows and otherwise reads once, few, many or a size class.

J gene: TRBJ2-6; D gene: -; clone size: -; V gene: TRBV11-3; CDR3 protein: CASRLTPGLGSGANVLTF; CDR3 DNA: TGTGCCAGCAGACTAACGCCTGGGTTGGGCTCTGGGGCCAACGTCCTGACTTTC
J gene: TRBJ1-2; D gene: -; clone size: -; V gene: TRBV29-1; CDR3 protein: CSVAWGVNYGYTF; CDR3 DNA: TGCAGCGTCGCCTGGGGGGTCAACTATGGCTACACCTTC
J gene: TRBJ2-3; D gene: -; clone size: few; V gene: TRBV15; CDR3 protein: CATSRGQATDTQYF; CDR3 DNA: TGTGCCACCAGCAGAGGTCAGGCAACAGATACGCAGTATTTT
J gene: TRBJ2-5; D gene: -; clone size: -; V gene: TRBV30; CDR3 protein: CAWSDGLVETQYF; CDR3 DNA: TGTGCCTGGAGCGATGGCCTAGTAGAGACCCAGTACTTC
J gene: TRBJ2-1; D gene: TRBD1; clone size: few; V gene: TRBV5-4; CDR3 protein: CASSRDSTYNEQFF; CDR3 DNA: TGTGCCAGCAGCAGGGACAGTACCTACAATGAGCAGTTCTTC
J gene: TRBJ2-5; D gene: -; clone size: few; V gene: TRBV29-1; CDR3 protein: CSVEGREETQYF; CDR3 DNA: TGCAGCGTTGAAGGTCGAGAAGAGACCCAGTACTTC
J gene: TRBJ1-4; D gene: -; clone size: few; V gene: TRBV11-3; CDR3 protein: CASSLEDRATNEKLFF; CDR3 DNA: TGTGCCAGCAGCTTAGAGGACAGAGCAACTAATGAAAAACTGTTTTTT
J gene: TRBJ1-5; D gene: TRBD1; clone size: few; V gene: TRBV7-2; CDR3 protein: CASSQGQGSQPQHF; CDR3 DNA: TGTGCCAGCAGTCAAGGACAGGGGAGTCAGCCCCAGCATTTT
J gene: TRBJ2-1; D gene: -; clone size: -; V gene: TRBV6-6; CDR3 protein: CASSYSSIVRDEQFF; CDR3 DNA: TGTGCCAGCAGTTACTCGTCGATAGTCCGGGATGAGCAGTTCTTC
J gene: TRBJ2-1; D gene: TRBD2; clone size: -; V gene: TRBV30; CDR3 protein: CAWSGGSPLFF; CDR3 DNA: TGTGCCTGGAGTGGCGGGAGCCCGCTGTTCTTC
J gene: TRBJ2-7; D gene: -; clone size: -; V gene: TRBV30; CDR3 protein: CAWSGASPQDEQYF; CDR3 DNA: TGTGCCTGGAGTGGGGCTAGCCCACAAGACGAGCAGTACTTC
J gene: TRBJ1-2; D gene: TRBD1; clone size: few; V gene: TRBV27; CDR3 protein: CASSPYPPGTGGRYGYTF; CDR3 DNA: TGTGCCAGCAGTCCCTACCCACCCGGGACAGGGGGTCGGTATGGCTACACCTTC
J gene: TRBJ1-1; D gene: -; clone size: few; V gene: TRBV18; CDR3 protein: CASSPGRGNTEAFF; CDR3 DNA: TGTGCCAGCTCACCAGGGAGGGGGAACACTGAAGCTTTCTTT
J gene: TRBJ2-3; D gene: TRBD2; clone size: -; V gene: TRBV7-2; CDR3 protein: CASSLGLAGSPRGYF; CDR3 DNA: TGTGCCAGCAGCCTCGGACTAGCGGGGTCCCCGCGGGGGTATTTT
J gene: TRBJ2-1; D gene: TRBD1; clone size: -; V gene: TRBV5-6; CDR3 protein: CASSPRDRPYNEQFF; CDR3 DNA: TGTGCCAGCAGCCCCCGGGACAGGCCCTACAATGAGCAGTTCTTC
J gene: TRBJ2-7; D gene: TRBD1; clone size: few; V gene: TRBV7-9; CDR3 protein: CASSSRDRAYEQYF; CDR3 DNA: TGTGCCAGCAGCTCCCGGGACAGGGCGTACGAGCAGTACTTC
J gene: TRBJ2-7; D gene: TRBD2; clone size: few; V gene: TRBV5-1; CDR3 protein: CASSRRTSGSFREYEQYF; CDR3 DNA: TGCGCCAGCAGCCGTAGGACTAGCGGGAGTTTCAGGGAGTACGAGCAGTACTTC
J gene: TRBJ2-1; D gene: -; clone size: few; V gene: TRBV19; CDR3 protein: CASSTRVDEQFF; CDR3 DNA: TGTGCCAGTAGTACCCGAGTGGATGAGCAGTTCTTC
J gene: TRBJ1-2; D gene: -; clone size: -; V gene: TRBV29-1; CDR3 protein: CSGGDSGYGYTF; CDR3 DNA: TGCAGCGGAGGGGACTCTGGCTATGGCTACACCTTC
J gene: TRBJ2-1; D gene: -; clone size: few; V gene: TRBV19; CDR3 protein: CASSPTYNEQFF; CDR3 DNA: TGTGCCAGTAGTCCTACCTACAATGAGCAGTTCTTC
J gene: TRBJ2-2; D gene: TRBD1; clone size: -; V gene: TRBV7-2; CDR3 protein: CASSSTTGTEAGELFF; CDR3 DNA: TGTGCCAGCAGCTCAACCACCGGGACAGAGGCCGGGGAGCTGTTTTTT
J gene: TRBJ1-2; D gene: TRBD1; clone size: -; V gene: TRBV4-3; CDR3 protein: CASSQDITGQGASGGYTF; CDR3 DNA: TGCGCCAGCAGCCAAGATATTACGGGACAGGGGGCCTCCGGTGGCTACACCTTC
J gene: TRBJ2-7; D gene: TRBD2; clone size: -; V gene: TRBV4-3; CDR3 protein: CASSQAPGGEEQYF; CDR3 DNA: TGCGCCAGCAGCCAAGCGCCGGGGGGGGAGGAGCAGTACTTC
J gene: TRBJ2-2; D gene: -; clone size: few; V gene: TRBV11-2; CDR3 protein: CAAGGELFF; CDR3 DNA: TGTGCCGCCGGGGGGGAGCTGTTTTTT
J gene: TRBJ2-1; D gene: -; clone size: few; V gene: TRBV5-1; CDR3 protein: CASSPVTYNEQFF; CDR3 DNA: TGCGCCAGCAGCCCGGTTACCTACAATGAGCAGTTCTTC
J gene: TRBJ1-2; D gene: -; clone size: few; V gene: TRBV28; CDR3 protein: CASSLARMVYGYTF; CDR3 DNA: TGTGCCAGCAGTTTAGCGCGGATGGTCTATGGCTACACCTTC
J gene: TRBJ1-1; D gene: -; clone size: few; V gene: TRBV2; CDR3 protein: CASSVGGTEAFF; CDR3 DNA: TGTGCCAGCAGTGTCGGGGGCACTGAAGCTTTCTTT
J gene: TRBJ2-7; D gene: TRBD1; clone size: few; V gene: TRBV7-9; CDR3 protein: CASSKATGSASYEQYF; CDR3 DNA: TGTGCCAGCAGCAAAGCGACAGGGAGTGCCTCCTACGAGCAGTACTTC
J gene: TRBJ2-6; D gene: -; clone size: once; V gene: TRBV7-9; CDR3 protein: CASNPTGLSGANVLTF; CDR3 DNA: TGTGCCAGCAACCCTACGGGTCTCTCTGGGGCCAACGTCCTGACTTTC
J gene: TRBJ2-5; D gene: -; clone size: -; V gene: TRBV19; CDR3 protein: CASSSLALETQYF; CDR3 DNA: TGTGCCAGTAGTTCTCTAGCCTTAGAGACCCAGTACTTC
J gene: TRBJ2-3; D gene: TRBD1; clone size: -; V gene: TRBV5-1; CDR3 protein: CASSLARTGGTDTQYF; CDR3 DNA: TGCGCCAGCAGCTTGGCCCGGACAGGGGGAACAGATACGCAGTATTTT
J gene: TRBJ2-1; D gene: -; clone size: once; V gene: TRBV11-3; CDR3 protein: CASTWRVSSYNEQFF; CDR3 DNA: TGTGCCAGCACCTGGAGAGTGAGCTCCTACAATGAGCAGTTCTTC
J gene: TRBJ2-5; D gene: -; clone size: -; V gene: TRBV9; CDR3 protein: CASSSGEGFSSGETQYF; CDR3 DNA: TGTGCCAGCAGCTCAGGGGAGGGTTTTTCTTCGGGGGAGACCCAGTACTTC
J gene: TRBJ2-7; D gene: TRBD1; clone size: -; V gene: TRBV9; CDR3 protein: CASRHGQGSPYEQYF; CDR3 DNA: TGTGCCAGCAGGCACGGACAGGGGTCTCCCTACGAGCAGTACTTC
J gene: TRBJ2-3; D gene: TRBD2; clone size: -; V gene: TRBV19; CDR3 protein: CASRPSSGGLDTQYF; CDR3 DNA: TGTGCCAGTCGGCCGTCAAGCGGGGGGTTAGATACGCAGTATTTT
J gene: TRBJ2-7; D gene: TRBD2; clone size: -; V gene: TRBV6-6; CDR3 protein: CASVPGGGLNEQYF; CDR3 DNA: TGTGCCAGCGTACCGGGGGGGGGCCTGAACGAGCAGTACTTC
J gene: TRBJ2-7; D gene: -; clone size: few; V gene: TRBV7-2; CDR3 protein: CASSPRSEGEQYF; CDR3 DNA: TGTGCCAGCAGCCCCCGTTCTGAGGGTGAGCAGTACTTC
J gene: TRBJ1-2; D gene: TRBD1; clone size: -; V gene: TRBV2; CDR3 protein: CASRWDSGGYTF; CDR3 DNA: TGTGCCAGCAGGTGGGACAGCGGGGGCTACACCTTC
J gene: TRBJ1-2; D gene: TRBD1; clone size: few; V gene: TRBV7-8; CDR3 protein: CASSFPGQGALF; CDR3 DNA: TGTGCCAGCAGCTTCCCGGGACAGGGGGCCCTCTTC
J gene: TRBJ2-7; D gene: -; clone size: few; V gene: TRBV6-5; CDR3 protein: CASSYWSEQYF; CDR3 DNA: TGTGCCAGCAGTTACTGGAGCGAGCAGTACTTC
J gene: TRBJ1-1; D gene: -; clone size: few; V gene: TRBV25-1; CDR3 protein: CASSELGGFEAFF; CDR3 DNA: TGTGCCAGCAGTGAATTGGGGGGTTTTGAAGCTTTCTTT
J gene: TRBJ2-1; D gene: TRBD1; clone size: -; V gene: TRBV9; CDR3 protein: CASSARTGGGEQFF; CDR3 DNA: TGTGCCAGCAGCGCCAGGACAGGGGGCGGTGAGCAGTTCTTC
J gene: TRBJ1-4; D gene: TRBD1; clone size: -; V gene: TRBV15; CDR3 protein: CATRDRGQANEKLFF; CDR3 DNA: TGTGCCACCCGGGACAGGGGTCAAGCAAATGAAAAACTGTTTTTT
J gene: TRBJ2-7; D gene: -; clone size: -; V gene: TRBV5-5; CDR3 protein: CASSYQLWQGKNYEQYF; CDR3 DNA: TGTGCCAGCAGCTACCAGTTGTGGCAGGGCAAGAACTACGAGCAGTACTTC
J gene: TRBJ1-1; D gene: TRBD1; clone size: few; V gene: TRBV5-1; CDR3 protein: CASNPTGIKTEAFF; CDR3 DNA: TGCGCCAGCAACCCGACAGGGATTAAGACTGAAGCTTTCTTT